This T cell receptor beta chain stems from a study of T cell responses to AZD1222 COVID-19 vaccine. TCRdb's table, derived via immunoSEQ multiplex PCR, lists solely in-frame clones and lacks some. The data show about 150,000 clones, 87% seen once. Study conclusions and caveats: White British donors predominated, females outnumbered males, and clonal diversity was possibly underestimated. Only a handful of AZD1222 recipients, several in all, had baseline seropositivity. No day 14 peak samples; only post-peak repertoires were characterized.

In the case of this clone: Its specificity is unknown.

The input for sequencing was peripheral blood, taken 28 days after the second AZD1222 dose. The sequence was collected from an adult who received the AZD1222 COVID-19 vaccine.

The CDR3 region has the DNA TGTGCCAGCAGATCGGGACACTTTCCGCTCACTAGACACTCCTACGAGCAGTACTTC. Its translation is CASRSGHFPLTRHSYEQYF. The chain carries TRBV2 and TRBJ2-7; tentatively, D is TRBD1 (6 bases). Per germline, CDR1 SNHLY and CDR2 FYNNEI. V lost 6 bases to trimming and J lost 0 bases, with 27 bases between them. The CDR3 runs 19 residues.